This TCR beta chain is drawn from a study of neoadjuvant anti-PD-1 for oral cavity cancer. CDR3 length: 15 residues. V was shortened by 6 bases and J by 1 base, with 15 bases between the two germline ends. The germline gives CDR1 SNHLY, CDR2 FYNNEI. Libraries were prepared by immunoSEQ multiplex PCR; TCRdb keeps only in-frame clonotypes and omits some of them. Of approximately 13,000 clones in the sample, nearly 70% were seen once. Time point here: after neoadjuvant nivolumab, at surgical resection. The chain joins TRBV2 to TRBJ1-1; D might be TRBD1 (5 bases). This clonotype was sampled from a person aged 35-80 years with oral cavity squamous cell carcinoma. This material consisted of PBMCs, taken after nivolumab (anti-PD-1) treatment. CDR3: CASRLPGAQNTEAFF. The CDR3 DNA is TGTGCCAGCAGGCTACCCGGGGCTCAGAACACTGAAGCTTTCTTT.